Listed below are T cell receptor beta chains from one sample, sequenced in a study of cytotoxic CD8 clonotypes in ibrutinib-treated CLL. Measured with immunoSEQ multiplex PCR; TCRdb has only the in-frame clones, and not every one. The sample has 300,000 to 350,000 clones; approximately 80% are singletons. The material was PBMCs, obtained before ibrutinib treatment. Every receptor here comes from a human donor with chronic lymphocytic leukemia. Both conserved end residues are trimmed from each CDR3. Some rows have no size entry. The others give once, few or many, or a class for an expanded clone.

TRBV7-9 | 13 | NA | ASRPRSGSQETQY
TRBV7-2 | 17 | NA | ASSPRYLWTSGVTDTQY
TRBV5-5 | 15 | NA | ASSLYASDQNTGELF
TRBV2 | 13 | NA | ASSEGLAGGETQY
TRBV4-3 | 11 | once | ASSQTGSTEAF
TRBV18 | 13 | once | ASSPSATSNQPQH
TRBV10-3 | 12 | NA | AISESYRGSGAF
TRBV15 | 9 | NA | ATSIRAEQF
TRBV28 | 14 | NA | ASSLQGISTNEKLF
TRBV28 | 14 | NA | ASMGFGSESYNEQF
TRBV18 | 11 | NA | ASSGGRSGEQY
TRBV7-2 | 14 | few | ASSLVLPLTGGELF
TRBV4-1 | 14 | NA | ASSSQVGQGLSEQF
TRBV14 | 14 | NA | ASSQTRRTTNEKLF
TRBV28 | 17 | NA | ASSSSISGGWRSNQPQH
TRBV29-1 | 14 | NA | SASSRAGQKLYEQY
TRBV11-2 | 11 | NA | ASSLDITDEQY
TRBV27 | 11 | NA | ASSPHFLKSQH
TRBV7-3 | 10 | NA | ASGTGGYEQY
TRBV4-1 | 10 | NA | ASSHPSGKQF
TRBV7-9 | 10 | NA | ASSPYRETQY
TRBV19 | 13 | NA | ASSMSSGRTDTQY
TRBV15 | 10 | NA | ATSRDQNEQF
TRBV18 | 11 | NA | ASSRTGVDTQY
TRBV28 | 14 | NA | ASSPNSGSSQETQY
TRBV2 | 13 | NA | ASSVLGSGANVLT
TRBV7-9 | 13 | NA | ASSLGAAGGYGYT
TRBV4-3 | 13 | NA | ASSQDSSSVLGYT
TRBV7-9 | 10 | NA | ASSLEDSEAF
TRBV7-7 | 13 | NA | ASSLGGAQFETQY
TRBV11-1 | 11 | NA | ASSFIGLNEQF
TRBV15 | 13 | NA | ATSRKGRSTYEQY
TRBV2 | 12 | NA | ASSVQGNTGELF
TRBV18 | 12 | NA | ASLDYDSDYGYT
TRBV27 | 12 | NA | ASSWQGRNTEAF
TRBV27 | 16 | NA | ASSLLVSGTGGHFTQY
TRBV5-5 | 12 | NA | ASSFPEDYNEQF
TRBV7-2 | 13 | NA | ASSLEGARNQPQH
TRBV7-2 | 13 | few | ASSLAGGSGNTIY
TRBV5-4 | 14 | once | ASSLGTSGSYNEQF
TRBV6-5 | 10 | NA | ASIGGAHEQY
TRBV2 | 13 | NA | ASSAQGTNTGELF
TRBV29-1 | 10 | NA | SSPAPRWEQY
TRBV7-2 | 14 | NA | ASSLMSLAGVYEQY
TRBV7-9 | 11 | NA | ASSRGSRYGYT
TRBV15 | 15 | NA | ATSRDSAQSSYNEQF
TRBV11-2 | 10 | NA | ASSLGVYGYT
TRBV6-5 | 11 | NA | ASSYSAGLEQY
TRBV1 | 14 | NA | TSSQDRGRTRGGYT
TRBV7-3 | 11 | NA | ASSESSFNEQF
TRBV29-1 | 10 | NA | SARDTSYEQY